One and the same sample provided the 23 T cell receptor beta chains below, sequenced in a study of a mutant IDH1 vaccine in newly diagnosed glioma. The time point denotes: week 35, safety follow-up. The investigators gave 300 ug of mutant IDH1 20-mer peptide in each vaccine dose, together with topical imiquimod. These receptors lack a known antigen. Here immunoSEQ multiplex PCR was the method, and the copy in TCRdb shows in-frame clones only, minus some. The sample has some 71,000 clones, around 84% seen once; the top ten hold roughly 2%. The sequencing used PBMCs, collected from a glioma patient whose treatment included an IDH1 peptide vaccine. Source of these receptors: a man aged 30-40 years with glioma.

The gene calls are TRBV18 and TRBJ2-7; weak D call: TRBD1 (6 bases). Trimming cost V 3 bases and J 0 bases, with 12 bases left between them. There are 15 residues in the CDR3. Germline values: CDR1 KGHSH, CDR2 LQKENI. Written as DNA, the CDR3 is TGTGCCAGCTCACCGAGGGGACACAACTCCTACGAGCAGTACTTC. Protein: CASSPRGHNSYEQYF.

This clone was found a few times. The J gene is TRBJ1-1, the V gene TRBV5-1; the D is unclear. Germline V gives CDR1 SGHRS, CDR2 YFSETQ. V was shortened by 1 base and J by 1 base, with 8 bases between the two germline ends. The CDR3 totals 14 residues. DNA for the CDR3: TGCGCCAGCAGCTTGTACCCAGAGAACACTGAAGCTTTCTTT. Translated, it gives CASSLYPENTEAFF.

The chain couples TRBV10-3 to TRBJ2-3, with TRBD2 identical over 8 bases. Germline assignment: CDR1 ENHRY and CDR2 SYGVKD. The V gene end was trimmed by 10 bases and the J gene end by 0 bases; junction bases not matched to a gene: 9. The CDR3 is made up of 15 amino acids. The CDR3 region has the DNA TGTGCCACGTCAGCGGGGGATACTAGCACAGATACGCAGTATTTT. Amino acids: CATSAGDTSTDTQYF.

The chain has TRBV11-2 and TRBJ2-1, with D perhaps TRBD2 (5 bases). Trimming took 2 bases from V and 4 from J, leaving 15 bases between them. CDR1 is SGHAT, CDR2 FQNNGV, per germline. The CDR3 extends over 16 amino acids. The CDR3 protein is CASSLTLDWQYNEQFF. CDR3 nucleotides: TGTGCCAGCAGCTTAACTTTGGACTGGCAATACAATGAGCAGTTCTTC.

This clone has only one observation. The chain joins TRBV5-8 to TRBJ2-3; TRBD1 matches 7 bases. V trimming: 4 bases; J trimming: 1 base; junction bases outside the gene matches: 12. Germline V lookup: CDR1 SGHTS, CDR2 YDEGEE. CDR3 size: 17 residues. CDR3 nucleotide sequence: TGTGCCAGCAGCGCGAGATTTGGGGACAGACGCACAGATACGCAGTATTTT. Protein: CASSARFGDRRTDTQYF.

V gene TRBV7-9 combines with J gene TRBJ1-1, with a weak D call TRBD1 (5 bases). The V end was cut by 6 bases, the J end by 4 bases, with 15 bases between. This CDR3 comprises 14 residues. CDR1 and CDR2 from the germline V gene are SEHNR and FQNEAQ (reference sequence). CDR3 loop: CASRSRARGTEAFF. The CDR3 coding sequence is TGTGCCAGCAGGTCCAGGGCGCGGGGCACTGAAGCTTTCTTT.

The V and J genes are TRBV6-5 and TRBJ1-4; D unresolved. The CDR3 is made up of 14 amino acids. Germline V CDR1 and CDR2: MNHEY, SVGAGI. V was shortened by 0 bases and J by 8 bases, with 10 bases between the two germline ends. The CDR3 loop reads CASSYSMGREKLFF. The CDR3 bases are TGTGCCAGCAGTTACTCGATGGGTCGGGAAAAACTGTTTTTT.

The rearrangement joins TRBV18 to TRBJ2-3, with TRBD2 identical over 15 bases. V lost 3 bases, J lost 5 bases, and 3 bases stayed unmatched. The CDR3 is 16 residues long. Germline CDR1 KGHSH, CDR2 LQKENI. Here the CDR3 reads CASSPRTSGGGDTQYF. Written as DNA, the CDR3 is TGTGCCAGCTCACCCCGGACTAGCGGGGGGGGAGATACGCAGTATTTT.

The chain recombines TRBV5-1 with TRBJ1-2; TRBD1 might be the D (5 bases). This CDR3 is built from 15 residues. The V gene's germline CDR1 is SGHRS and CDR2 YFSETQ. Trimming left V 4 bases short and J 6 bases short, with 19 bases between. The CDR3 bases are TGCGCCAGCAGCGTTGGAGGGGCGGAGATTAATGGCTACACCTTC. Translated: CASSVGGAEINGYTF.

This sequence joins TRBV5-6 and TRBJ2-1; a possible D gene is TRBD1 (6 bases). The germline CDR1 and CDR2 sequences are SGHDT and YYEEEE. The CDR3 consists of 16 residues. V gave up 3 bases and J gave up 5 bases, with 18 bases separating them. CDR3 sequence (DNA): TGTGCCAGCAGCTGGAACCGGGACATAAGGGACAATGAGCAGTTCTTC. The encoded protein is CASSWNRDIRDNEQFF.

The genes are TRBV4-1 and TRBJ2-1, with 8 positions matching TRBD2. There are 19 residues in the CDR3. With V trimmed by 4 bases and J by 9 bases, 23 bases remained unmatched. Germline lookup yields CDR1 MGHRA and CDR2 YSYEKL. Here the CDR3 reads CASSPLHSGTRFYSGEQFF. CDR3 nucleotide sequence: TGCGCCAGCAGCCCCCTTCATAGCGGGACTAGATTTTATAGTGGTGAGCAGTTCTTC.

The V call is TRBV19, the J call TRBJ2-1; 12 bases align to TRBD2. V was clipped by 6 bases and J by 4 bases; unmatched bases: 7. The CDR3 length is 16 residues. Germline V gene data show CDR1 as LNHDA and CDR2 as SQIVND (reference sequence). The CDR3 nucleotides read TGTGCCAGTAGGACTAGCGGGGGCCTAACTTACAATGAGCAGTTCTTC. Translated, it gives CASRTSGGLTYNEQFF.

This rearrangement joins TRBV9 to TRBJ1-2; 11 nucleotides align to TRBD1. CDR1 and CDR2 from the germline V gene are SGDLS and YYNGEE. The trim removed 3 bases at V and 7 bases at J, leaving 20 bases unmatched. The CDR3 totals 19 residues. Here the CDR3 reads CASSGGQGARSWQSGGYTF. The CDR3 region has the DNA TGTGCCAGCAGCGGCGGACAGGGGGCGCGAAGTTGGCAGAGCGGTGGCTACACCTTC.

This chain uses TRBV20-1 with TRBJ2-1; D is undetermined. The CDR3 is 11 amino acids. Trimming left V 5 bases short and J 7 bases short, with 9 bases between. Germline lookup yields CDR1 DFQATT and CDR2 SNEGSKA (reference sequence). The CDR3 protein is CSAESTNEQFF. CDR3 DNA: TGCAGTGCTGAGTCGACAAATGAGCAGTTCTTC.

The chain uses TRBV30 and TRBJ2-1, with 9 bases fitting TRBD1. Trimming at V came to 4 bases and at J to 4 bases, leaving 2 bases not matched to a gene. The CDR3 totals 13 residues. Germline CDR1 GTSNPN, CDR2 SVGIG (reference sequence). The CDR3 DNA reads TGTGCCTGGAAACAGGGGGCGTACAATGAGCAGTTCTTC. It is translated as CAWKQGAYNEQFF.

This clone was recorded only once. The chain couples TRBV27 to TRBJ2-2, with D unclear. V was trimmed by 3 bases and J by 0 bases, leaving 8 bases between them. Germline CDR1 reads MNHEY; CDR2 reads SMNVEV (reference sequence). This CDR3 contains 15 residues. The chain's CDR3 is CASSLIDANTGELFF. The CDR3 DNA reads TGTGCCAGCAGTTTGATCGATGCGAACACCGGGGAGCTGTTTTTT.

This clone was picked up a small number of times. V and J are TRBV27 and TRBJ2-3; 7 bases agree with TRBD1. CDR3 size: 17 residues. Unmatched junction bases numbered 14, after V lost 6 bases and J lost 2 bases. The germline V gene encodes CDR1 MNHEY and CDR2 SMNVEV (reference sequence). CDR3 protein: CASSPFGDSYSTDTQYF. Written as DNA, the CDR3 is TGTGCCAGCAGCCCTTTCGGGGACAGTTACTCCACAGATACGCAGTATTTT.

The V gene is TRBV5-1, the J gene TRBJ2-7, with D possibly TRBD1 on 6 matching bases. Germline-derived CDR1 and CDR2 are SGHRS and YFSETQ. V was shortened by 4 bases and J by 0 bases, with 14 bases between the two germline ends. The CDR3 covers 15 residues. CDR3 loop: CASSQGDRYSYEQYF. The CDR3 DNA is TGCGCCAGCAGCCAAGGTGACAGGTACTCCTACGAGCAGTACTTC.

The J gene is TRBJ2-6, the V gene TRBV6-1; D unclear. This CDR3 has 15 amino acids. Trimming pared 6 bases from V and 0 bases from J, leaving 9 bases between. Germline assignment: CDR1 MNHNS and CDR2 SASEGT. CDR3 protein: CASSHQRSGANVLTF. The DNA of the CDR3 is TGTGCCAGCAGCCACCAGCGCTCTGGGGCCAACGTCCTGACTTTC.

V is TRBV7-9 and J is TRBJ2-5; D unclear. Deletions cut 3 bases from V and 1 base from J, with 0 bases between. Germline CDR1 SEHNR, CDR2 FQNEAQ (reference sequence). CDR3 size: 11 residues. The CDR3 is CASSFQETQYF. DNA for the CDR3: TGTGCCAGCAGCTTCCAAGAGACCCAGTACTTC.

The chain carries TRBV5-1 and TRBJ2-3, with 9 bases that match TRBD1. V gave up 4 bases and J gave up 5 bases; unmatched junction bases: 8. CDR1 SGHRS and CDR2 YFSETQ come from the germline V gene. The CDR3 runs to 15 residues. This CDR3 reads CASSPGTGTGDTQYF. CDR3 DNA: TGCGCCAGCAGCCCAGGGACAGGGACAGGAGATACGCAGTATTTT.

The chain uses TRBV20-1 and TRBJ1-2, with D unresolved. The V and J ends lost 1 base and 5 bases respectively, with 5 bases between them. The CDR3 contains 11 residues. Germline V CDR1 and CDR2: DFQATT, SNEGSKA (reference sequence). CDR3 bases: TGCAGTGCTAGAGGGACTTATGGCTACACCTTC. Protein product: CSARGTYGYTF.

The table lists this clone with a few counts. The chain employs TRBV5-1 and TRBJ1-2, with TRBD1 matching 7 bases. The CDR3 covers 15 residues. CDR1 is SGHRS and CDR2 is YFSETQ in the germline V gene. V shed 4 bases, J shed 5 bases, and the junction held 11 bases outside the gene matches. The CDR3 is CASSHTMGQPYGYTF. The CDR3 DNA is TGCGCCAGCAGCCACACAATGGGACAGCCTTATGGCTACACCTTC.